This T cell receptor beta chain was captured in a study of blood T cell repertoires in COVID-19. Study as a whole: Samples representing acute and convalescent COVID-19 were sourced from the United States, Italy and Spain.

The CDR3 totals 15 residues. V lost 5 bases, J lost 0 bases, and 5 bases stayed unmatched. Per germline, CDR1 SGHTA and CDR2 FQGNSA. In the original processing: Reference gene primer amplification in the assay estimated nucleated cell counts. Produced via immunoSEQ multiplex PCR; TCRdb's table is partial and in-frame only. V and J calls and clone size come straight from that table; D and trimming were deduced from the DNA. The sample shows roughly 120,000 clones, 85% of them seen only once. The clonotype originates from a human donor in a cohort sampled during active COVID-19. The rearrangement uses TRBV7-2 and TRBJ2-7; 9 bases are a match to TRBD2. The sequencing input was peripheral blood. The CDR3 protein is CASSPSGGNSYEQYF. The CDR3 coding sequence is TGTGCCAGCAGCCCGAGCGGGGGGAACTCCTACGAGCAGTACTTC.